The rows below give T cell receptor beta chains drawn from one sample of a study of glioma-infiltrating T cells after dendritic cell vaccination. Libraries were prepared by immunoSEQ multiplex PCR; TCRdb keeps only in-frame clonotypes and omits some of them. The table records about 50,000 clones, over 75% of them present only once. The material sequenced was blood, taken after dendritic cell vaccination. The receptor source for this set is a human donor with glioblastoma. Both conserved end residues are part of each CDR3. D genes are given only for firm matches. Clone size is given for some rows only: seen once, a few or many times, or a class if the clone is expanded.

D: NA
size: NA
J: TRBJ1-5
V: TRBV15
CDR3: CATSRGGVPNRGNQPQHF
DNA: TGTGCCACCAGCAGAGGGGGAGTGCCGAACAGGGGCAATCAGCCCCAGCATTTT

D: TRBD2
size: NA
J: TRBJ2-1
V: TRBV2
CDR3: CASSQGLAGMEQFF
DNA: TGTGCCAGCAGCCAGGGACTAGCAGGCATGGAGCAGTTCTTC

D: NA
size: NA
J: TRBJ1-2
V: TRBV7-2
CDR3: CASSSDRLYGYTF
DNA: TGTGCCAGCAGCTCAGACAGACTCTATGGCTACACCTTC

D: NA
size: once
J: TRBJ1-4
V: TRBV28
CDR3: CASCRTTNEKLFF
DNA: TGTGCCAGTTGCAGGACAACTAATGAAAAACTGTTTTTT

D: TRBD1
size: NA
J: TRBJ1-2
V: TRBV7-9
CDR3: CASSLGGRGLRGYTF
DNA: TGTGCCAGCAGCTTAGGAGGCAGGGGGCTCCGTGGCTACACCTTC

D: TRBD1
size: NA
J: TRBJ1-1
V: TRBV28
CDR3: CAIQTQGATFF
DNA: TGTGCCATCCAAACACAGGGGGCAACTTTCTTT

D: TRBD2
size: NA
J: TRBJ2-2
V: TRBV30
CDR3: CAWRSGIFTGELFF
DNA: TGTGCCTGGAGAAGCGGGATATTTACCGGGGAGCTGTTTTTT

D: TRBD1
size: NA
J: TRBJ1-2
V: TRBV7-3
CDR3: CASSLGTGGGYTF
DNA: TGTGCCAGCAGCCTAGGGACAGGGGGTGGCTACACCTTC

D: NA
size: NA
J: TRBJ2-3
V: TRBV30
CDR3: CAWSVGGRTDTQYF
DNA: TGTGCCTGGAGTGTTGGCGGGCGCACAGATACGCAGTATTTT

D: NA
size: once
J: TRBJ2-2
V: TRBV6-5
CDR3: CASRGGPGTGELFF
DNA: TGTGCCAGCCGTGGGGGCCCGGGCACCGGGGAGCTGTTTTTT

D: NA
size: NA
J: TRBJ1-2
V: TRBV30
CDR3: CASSLPSYGYTF
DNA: TGTGCCTCCTCCCTTCCGAGCTATGGCTACACCTTC

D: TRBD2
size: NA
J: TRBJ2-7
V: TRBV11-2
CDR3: CASSSMLAGGWGAYEQYF
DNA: TGTGCCAGCAGCTCAATGCTAGCGGGAGGATGGGGAGCCTACGAGCAGTACTTC

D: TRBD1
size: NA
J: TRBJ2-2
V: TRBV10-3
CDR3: CATGTANTGELFF
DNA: TGTGCCACCGGGACAGCCAACACCGGGGAGCTGTTTTTT

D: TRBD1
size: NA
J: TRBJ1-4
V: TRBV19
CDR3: CASSPGTGEIEKLFF
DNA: TGTGCCAGTAGTCCTGGGACAGGGGAGATTGAAAAACTGTTTTTT

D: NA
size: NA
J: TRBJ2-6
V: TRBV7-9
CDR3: CASSLRLGGVGANVLTF
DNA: TGTGCCAGCAGCTTAAGATTGGGGGGAGTCGGGGCCAACGTCCTGACTTTC

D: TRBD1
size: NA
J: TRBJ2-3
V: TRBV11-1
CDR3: CASSNRGWAQYF
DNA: TGTGCCAGCAGCAACAGGGGGTGGGCGCAGTATTTT

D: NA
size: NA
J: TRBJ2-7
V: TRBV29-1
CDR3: CSVEDDGGYEQYF
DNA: TGCAGCGTTGAAGATGACGGGGGTTACGAGCAGTACTTC

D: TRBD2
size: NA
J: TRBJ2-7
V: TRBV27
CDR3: CASSLGLALEQYF
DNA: TGTGCCAGCAGTCTTGGACTAGCGCTCGAGCAGTACTTC

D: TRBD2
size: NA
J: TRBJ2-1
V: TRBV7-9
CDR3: CASSLSTSGRLNEQFF
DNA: TGTGCCAGCAGCTTATCGACTAGCGGGAGGTTAAATGAGCAGTTCTTC

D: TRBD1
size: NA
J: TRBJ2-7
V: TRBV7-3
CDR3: CASSTQGAINEQYF
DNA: TGTGCCAGCAGCACACAGGGGGCAATCAACGAGCAGTACTTC

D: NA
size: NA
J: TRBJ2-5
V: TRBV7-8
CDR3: CASSLDQRQYF
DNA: TGTGCCAGCAGCTTAGACCAGCGCCAGTACTTC

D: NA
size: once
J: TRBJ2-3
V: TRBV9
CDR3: CASSVGSADTQYF
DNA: TGTGCCAGCAGCGTAGGTAGCGCAGATACGCAGTATTTT